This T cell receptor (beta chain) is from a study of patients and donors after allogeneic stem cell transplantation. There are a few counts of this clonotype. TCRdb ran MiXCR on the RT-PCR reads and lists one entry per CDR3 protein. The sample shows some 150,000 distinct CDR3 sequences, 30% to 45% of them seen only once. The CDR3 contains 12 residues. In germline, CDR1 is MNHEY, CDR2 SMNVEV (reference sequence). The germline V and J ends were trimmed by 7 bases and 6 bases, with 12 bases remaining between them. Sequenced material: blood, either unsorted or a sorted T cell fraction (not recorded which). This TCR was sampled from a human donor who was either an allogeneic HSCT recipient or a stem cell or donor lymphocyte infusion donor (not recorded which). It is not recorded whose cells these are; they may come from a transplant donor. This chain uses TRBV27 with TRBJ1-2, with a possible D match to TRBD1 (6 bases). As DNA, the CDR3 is TGTGCCAGCAAACAGGGCGTTGATGGCTACACCTTC. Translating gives CASKQGVDGYTF.